This T cell receptor beta chain was observed in a study of blood T cells in healthy people across ages. The CDR3 length is 13 residues. Germline V gene lookup returns CDR1 GTSNPN and CDR2 SVGIG (reference sequence). V was pared by 1 base and J by 6 bases, with 3 bases of the junction left unmatched. Alongside a J-beta primer mix, a sample-barcoded 5' primer served in a second PCR lasting roughly 6 to 11 cycles. MiXCR, applied by TCRdb to the 5' RACE reads, yields one record per CDR3 protein. The top ten hold roughly 10% of the sample, which has around 1.5 million distinct CDR3 sequences, around 36% seen once.

The gene calls are TRBV30 and TRBJ1-2, with 9 bases aligning to TRBD1. The sample taken for sequencing was blood. This clonotype originated in a woman aged 30 to 39 in good health. CDR3 sequence: CAWSATGGNGYTF. The CDR3 DNA is TGTGCCTGGAGTGCCACAGGGGGCAATGGCTACACCTTC.